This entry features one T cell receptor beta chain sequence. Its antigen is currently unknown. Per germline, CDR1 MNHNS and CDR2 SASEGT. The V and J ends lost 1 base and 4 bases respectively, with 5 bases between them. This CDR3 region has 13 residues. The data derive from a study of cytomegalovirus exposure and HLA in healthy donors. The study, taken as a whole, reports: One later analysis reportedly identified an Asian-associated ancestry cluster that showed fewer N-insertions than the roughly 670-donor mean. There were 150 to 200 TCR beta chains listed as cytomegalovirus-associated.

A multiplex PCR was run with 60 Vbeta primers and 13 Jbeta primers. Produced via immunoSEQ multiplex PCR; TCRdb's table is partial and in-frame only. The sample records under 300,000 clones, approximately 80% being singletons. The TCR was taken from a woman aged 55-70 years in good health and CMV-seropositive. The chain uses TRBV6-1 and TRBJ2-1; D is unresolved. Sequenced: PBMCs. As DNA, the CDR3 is TGTGCCAGCAGTGAAGGGGCATACAATGAGCAGTTCTTC. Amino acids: CASSEGAYNEQFF.